A selection of T cell receptor beta chains follows, all from one sample in a study of cytomegalovirus exposure and HLA in healthy donors. Sequencing was performed with immunoSEQ multiplex PCR; in TCRdb, only in-frame clones are kept and a portion is missing. Of 120,000 or so clones in the sample, approximately 79% were seen once. Sequencing was performed on PBMCs. The receptor set was obtained from a man over 45 in good health and CMV-seropositive. Each CDR3 is given with its conserved first and last residue. A D gene is named only where the DNA matches it firmly. Only part of the rows carry a size: once, few, many, or a class if the clone is expanded.

V gene	J gene	clone size	D gene	CDR3 DNA	CDR3 protein
TRBV5-1	TRBJ2-7	NA	TRBD1	TGCGCCAGCTCAACACAGGGGGAAATGTCCTACGAGCAGTACTTC	CASSTQGEMSYEQYF
TRBV2	TRBJ1-2	NA	NA	TGTGCCAGCAGATCAGGGTCGTACTATGGCTACACCTTC	CASRSGSYYGYTF
TRBV7-2	TRBJ2-2	NA	TRBD2	TGTGCCAGCGTAAGCGACCTAGCGGTTTTTACCGGGGAGCTGTTTTTT	CASVSDLAVFTGELFF
TRBV7-7	TRBJ2-7	NA	NA	TGTGCCAGCAGCTTAGCGACAGCCTACGAGCAGTACTTC	CASSLATAYEQYF
TRBV11-3	TRBJ1-4	NA	NA	TGTGCCAGCAGCCCACAAACAGGGATTAATGAAAAACTGTTTTTT	CASSPQTGINEKLFF
TRBV10-2	TRBJ2-1	NA	TRBD2	TGCGCCAGCAGTGAGCGCACTTTGGGACTAGCCTTTAACGATGAGCAGTTCTTC	CASSERTLGLAFNDEQFF
TRBV4-3	TRBJ2-1	few	NA	TGCGCCAGCAGCCAAGGAGGGAGCTCCTACAATGAGCAGTTCTTC	CASSQGGSSYNEQFF
TRBV15	TRBJ1-5	NA	NA	TGTGCCACCAGCAGAGCGGAGGCGGGTCAGCCCCAGCATTTT	CATSRAEAGQPQHF
TRBV20-1	TRBJ2-1	NA	NA	TGCAGTGCCCCAAGAGAAGATGAGCAGTTCTTC	CSAPREDEQFF
TRBV10-1	TRBJ2-2	few	TRBD2	TGCGCCAGCAGCTCAGCGGGGGGGGAGAACACCGGGGAGCTGTTTTTT	CASSSAGGENTGELFF
TRBV28	TRBJ2-7	few	TRBD1	TGTGCCAGCAGTTTTGGGACAGGGAGCTACGAGCAGTACTTC	CASSFGTGSYEQYF
TRBV19	TRBJ1-3	once	NA	TGTGCCAGTATCGACGGAGGCTCTGGAAACACCATATATTTT	CASIDGGSGNTIYF
TRBV15	TRBJ1-4	NA	TRBD1	TGTGCCACCAGCAGAGTACAGGGGTATAATGAAAAACTGTTTTTT	CATSRVQGYNEKLFF
TRBV10-1	TRBJ2-2	NA	NA	TGCGCCAGCAGTGGTACATCCACCGGGGAGCTGTTTTTT	CASSGTSTGELFF
TRBV7-9	TRBJ1-3	NA	TRBD1	TGTGCCAGCAGCTCAGCGGACAGGGTATACTCTGGAAACACCATATATTTT	CASSSADRVYSGNTIYF
TRBV28	TRBJ2-1	NA	TRBD2	TGTGCCAGCAGCTTGGTGGGACTAGCGGGGGGCCCCTACAATGAGCAGTTCTTC	CASSLVGLAGGPYNEQFF
TRBV5-1	TRBJ2-3	few	NA	TGCGCCAGCAGCTTGGTGGGGGCGGGCTCCACAGATACGCAGTATTTT	CASSLVGAGSTDTQYF
TRBV28	TRBJ1-5	NA	NA	TGTGCCAGCAGCTTGGACAGAAATCAGCCCCAGCATTTT	CASSLDRNQPQHF
TRBV5-5	TRBJ1-5	few	NA	TGTGCCAGCAGCTTGGCCCCCAGGGTCACTCAGCCCCAGCATTTT	CASSLAPRVTQPQHF
TRBV19	TRBJ2-1	few	TRBD2	TGTGCCAGTAGCCTAGCGGGATACTACAATGAGCAGTTCTTC	CASSLAGYYNEQFF
TRBV15	TRBJ2-1	NA	NA	TGTGCCACCAGCAGAGGAGCGTACGGGAATGAGCAGTTCTTC	CATSRGAYGNEQFF
TRBV5-1	TRBJ1-1	NA	NA	TGCGCCAGCGGTTTACAGGGCGGGAACACTGAAGCTTTCTTT	CASGLQGGNTEAFF
TRBV6-1	TRBJ2-5	NA	NA	TGTGCCAGCAGGATACTTGGAGGAGAGACCCAGTACTTC	CASRILGGETQYF
TRBV5-6	TRBJ2-5	once	NA	TGTGCCAGCAGCTTGGCCGGTCAGGGGAGGGGGAGAGAGACCCAGTACTTC	CASSLAGQGRGRETQYF
TRBV18	TRBJ1-1	NA	TRBD1	TGTGCCAGCTCACGGGGACAGGACTACACTGAAGCTTTCTTT	CASSRGQDYTEAFF
TRBV19	TRBJ2-1	NA	TRBD1	TGTGCCAGTAGTATCGGACAGGGGGGAGGTAGTGAGCAGTTCTTC	CASSIGQGGGSEQFF
TRBV28	TRBJ1-1	NA	NA	TGTGCCAGCAGTCTAAGGCAGGGCACTGAAGCTTTCTTT	CASSLRQGTEAFF
TRBV18	TRBJ2-7	NA	TRBD2	TGTGCCAGCTCACCCTCTAGCGGGACGACCTACGAGCAGTACTTC	CASSPSSGTTYEQYF
TRBV7-9	TRBJ1-2	NA	NA	TGTGCCAGCAGCCCCCCGGACAGTTTCTATGGCTACACCTTC	CASSPPDSFYGYTF
TRBV6-1	TRBJ2-1	NA	TRBD2	TGTGCCAGCAGTGAAGATAGCGGGTACAATGAGCAGTTCTTC	CASSEDSGYNEQFF
TRBV29-1	TRBJ1-2	few	TRBD1	TGCAGCGCGGGGGACAGAAACTATGGCTACACCTTC	CSAGDRNYGYTF
TRBV27	TRBJ2-7	NA	NA	TGTGCCAGCAGTTATGCAGTCTCCTACGAGCAGTACTTC	CASSYAVSYEQYF
TRBV18	TRBJ1-1	NA	NA	TGTGCCAGCTCACTTAACAGGGATTTAGCTGAAGCTTTCTTT	CASSLNRDLAEAFF
TRBV4-1	TRBJ2-5	NA	NA	TGCGCCAGCAGGCAGGGTTTTGTGAACCCCGAGACCCAGTACTTC	CASRQGFVNPETQYF
TRBV19	TRBJ2-2	NA	TRBD1	TGTGCCAGTAGTATAGGACAGGGTGCGAACACCGGGGAGCTGTTTTTT	CASSIGQGANTGELFF
TRBV7-8	TRBJ1-2	NA	TRBD1	TGTGCCAGCAGCGCGGAGTGGGCTAGGCAGGGGGGAGGCTACACCTTC	CASSAEWARQGGGYTF
TRBV23-1	TRBJ1-6	few	NA	TGCGCCAGCAGACGGTATTCACCCCTCCACTTT	CASRRYSPLHF